This T cell receptor (beta chain) emerged from a study of technical replicates of blood from several donors listed by TCRdb under 2017. For CDR1 and CDR2, the germline V gene (reference sequence) lists LNHDA and SQIVND. From cysteine to phenylalanine, the CDR3 is 14 amino acids long. CDR3 DNA only is kept here, 42 bases in frame from base 1. The trim is 7 bases for V and 6 bases for J, with a gap of 19 bases between the germline ends. Of note for this clone: It has no known antigen specificity. Base qualities are not provided; no much larger clone lies one nucleotide away.

The library was built by means of the immunoSEQ multiplex PCR assay. TCRdb limited this immuneACCESS table to in-frame rearrangements with V and J called. A share of clones is missing; checked studies link under half to unresolved V genes, and the rest is unexplained. In all, the sample holds tens of thousands of clones, and just under 95% of those were seen once. Approximately 0.24% of the sample belongs to the ten largest clones. The sample comprised T cells isolated from PBMCs. The rearranged segments are TRBV19 and TRBJ2-7, with TRBD2 tentatively as D gene (6 bases match). The receptor comes from a human donor in good health. The CDR3 protein sequence reads: CASMAPKFGGEQYF. The nucleotide sequence is given as TGTGCCAGTATGGCCCCAAAGTTCGGGGGCGAGCAGTACTTC.